Below are 13 T cell receptor beta chains sequenced from a single sample in a study of technical replicates of blood from several donors. TCRdb's table, derived via immunoSEQ multiplex PCR, lists solely in-frame clones and lacks some. The sample shows nearly 95,000 clones, 90% to 96% of them seen only once. Input material: T cells isolated from PBMCs. These receptors all come from a human donor in good health.

This chain connects TRBV2 to TRBJ1-5, with 7 bases matching TRBD1. This CDR3 region has 16 residues. The junction had 9 bases not matched to a gene; V was cut back by 6 bases and J by 1 base. The germline CDR1 and CDR2 sequences are SNHLY and FYNNEI. CDR3 in amino acids: CASSLTTGKSNQPQHF. The CDR3 DNA sequence: TGTGCCAGCAGCCTAACGACAGGGAAGAGCAATCAGCCCCAGCATTTT. Supplemented by reference TRBV2 and TRBJ1-5, the full variable domain reads EPEVTQTPSHQVTQMGQEVILRCVPISNHLYFYWYRQILGQKVEFLVSFYNNEISEKSEIFDDQFSVERPDGSNFTLKIRSTKLEDSAMYFCASSLTTGKSNQPQHFGDGTRLSIL.

This chain connects TRBV28 to TRBJ1-2; maybe TRBD1 (5 bases). V gave up 4 bases and J gave up 3 bases, with 15 bases separating them. Germline CDR1 and CDR2: MDHEN and SYDVKM. This CDR3 is 15 amino acids long. Written as DNA, the CDR3 is TGTGCCAGCAGTTCTTACGGGGGAAGGCACTATGGCTACACCTTC. This codes for CASSSYGGRHYGYTF.

The CDR3 DNA sequence: TGTGCCAGCTCACCCACGAACGGTGAAAAACTGTTTTTT. It codes for CASSPTNGEKLFF. The rearrangement links TRBV18 to TRBJ1-4; D not certain. This CDR3 has 13 amino acids. Trimming removed 3 bases from V and 7 bases from J, with 9 bases in between. Per the germline V gene, CDR1 is KGHSH and CDR2 is LQKENI.

This rearrangement joins TRBV5-1 to TRBJ2-7, with TRBD2 matching over 8 bases. CDR3 size: 15 residues. The V gene end was trimmed by 0 bases and the J gene end by 2 bases; junction bases not matched to a gene: 4. The V gene's germline CDR1 is SGHRS and CDR2 YFSETQ. This CDR3 is CASSLGGGGTYEQYF. DNA of the CDR3: TGCGCCAGCAGCTTGGGCGGCGGGGGGACCTACGAGCAGTACTTC.

This chain uses TRBV6-5 with TRBJ2-1; 7 nucleotides align to TRBD1. The V and J ends lost 2 bases and 15 bases, in that order; junction bases with no gene match: 19. The germline V gene encodes CDR1 MNHEY and CDR2 SVGAGI. The CDR3 is 16 amino acids. CDR3 sequence reads: CASSYVGDMGQRTRFF. The CDR3 DNA reads TGTGCCAGCAGTTACGTTGGTGACATGGGACAGCGGACCCGGTTCTTC.

The chain links TRBV7-9 to TRBJ2-1; 7 bases fit TRBD2. Germline CDR1 and CDR2: SEHNR and FQNEAQ (reference sequence). The V and J ends lost 4 bases and 8 bases, in that order; junction bases with no gene match: 20. This CDR3 comprises 18 residues. CDR3 coding DNA: TGTGCCAGCAGCTGGGGAGGGCCAATAATGGGTATACTCGATGAGCAGTTCTTC. It codes for CASSWGGPIMGILDEQFF. Looking up the rest from reference TRBV7-9 and TRBJ2-1 gives the full variable domain: DTGVSQNPRHKITKRGQNVTFRCDPISEHNRLYWYRQTLGQGPEFLTYFQNEAQLEKSRLLSDRFSAERPKGSFSTLEIQRTEQGDSAMYLCASSWGGPIMGILDEQFFGPGTRLTVL.

The chain employs TRBV6-1 and TRBJ2-7, with TRBD1 identical over 7 bases. Germline loops: CDR1 MNHNS, CDR2 SASEGT. Trimming took 8 bases from V and 0 from J; bases not matched to a gene: 4. The CDR3 is 13 amino acids. Here the CDR3 reads CASLRGISYEQYF. CDR3 DNA: TGTGCCAGCCTCAGGGGGATCTCCTACGAGCAGTACTTC.

The chain has TRBV15 and TRBJ1-2; D not resolved. Germline V CDR1 and CDR2: LNHNV, YYDKDF (reference sequence). V was clipped by 0 bases and J by 5 bases, with 16 bases between them. This CDR3 has 16 residues. DNA of the CDR3: TGTGCCACCAGCAGAGACCGGTTTTCCCCACTATATGGCTACACCTTC. This sequence encodes CATSRDRFSPLYGYTF. The full variable domain, its missing parts supplied by reference TRBV15 and TRBJ1-2, is DAMVIQNPRYQVTQFGKPVTLSCSQTLNHNVMYWYQQKSSQAPKLLFHYYDKDFNNEADTPDNFQSRRPNTSFCFLDIRSPGLGDTAMYLCATSRDRFSPLYGYTFGSGTRLTVV.

V gene TRBV4-2 combines with J gene TRBJ2-1, with TRBD2 matching 8 bases. The V and J ends lost 0 bases and 5 bases, in that order; junction bases with no gene match: 6. Germline CDR1 and CDR2: LGHNA and YNFKEQ. CDR3 length equals 16 residues. Here the CDR3 reads CASSQDSAGDHNEQFF. CDR3 nucleotides: TGTGCCAGCAGCCAAGATTCAGCGGGAGACCACAATGAGCAGTTCTTC.

The chain couples TRBV15 to TRBJ2-2; 9 bases align to TRBD1. Germline V gene sequence: CDR1 LNHNV, CDR2 YYDKDF (reference sequence). V dropped 0 bases and J dropped 4; count of bases not matched to a gene: 6. CDR3 length: 17 amino acids. DNA of the CDR3: TGTGCCACCAGCAGAGATCTCGGACAGGGGCGCACCGGGGAGCTGTTTTTT. Translated, it gives CATSRDLGQGRTGELFF.

The chain carries TRBV2 and TRBJ2-2; tentatively, D is TRBD1 (5 bases). V dropped 5 bases and J dropped 1 base, with 8 bases sitting between them. The length of the CDR3 is 14 residues. Germline CDR1 is SNHLY and CDR2 is FYNNEI. The CDR3 spells CASSIQGNTGELFF. For the CDR3, the DNA is TGTGCCAGCAGTATTCAGGGGAACACCGGGGAGCTGTTTTTT. Together with reference TRBV2 and TRBJ2-2, the CDR3 gives the full variable domain: EPEVTQTPSHQVTQMGQEVILRCVPISNHLYFYWYRQILGQKVEFLVSFYNNEISEKSEIFDDQFSVERPDGSNFTLKIRSTKLEDSAMYFCASSIQGNTGELFFGEGSRLTVL.

V is TRBV11-3 and J is TRBJ2-3; 13 nucleotides line up with TRBD2. The CDR3 is 17 amino acids. The ends lost 6 bases at V and 10 bases at J; junction bases unmatched: 16. The V gene's germline CDR1 is SGHNT and CDR2 YENEEA. CDR3 residues: CASSRSSSGTSGNAQYF. CDR3 bases: TGTGCCAGCAGTCGCTCCTCTTCCGGGACTAGCGGGAACGCGCAGTATTTT. The complete variable domain, with remaining parts taken from reference TRBV11-3 and TRBJ2-3, reads EAGVVQSPRYKIIEKKQPVAFWCNPISGHNTLYWYLQNLGQGPELLIRYENEEAVDDSQLPKDRFSAERLKGVDSTLKIQPAELGDSAVYLCASSRSSSGTSGNAQYFGPGTRLTVL.

The chain is built from TRBV9 and TRBJ1-1, with D unresolved. V was cut by 0 bases and J by 1 base, with 7 bases left in between. The CDR3 runs 14 residues. Germline CDR1 SGDLS, CDR2 YYNGEE. CDR3 nucleotides: TGTGCCAGCAGCGTAGACTACGGGAACACTGAAGCTTTCTTT. Amino acid sequence: CASSVDYGNTEAFF.